The TCR beta chain under discussion was sequenced for a study of T cells after yellow fever vaccination. TCRdb redid the calling of the 5' RACE reads with MiXCR, one entry per CDR3 protein. The sample carries under 600,000 distinct CDR3 sequences, roughly 14% recorded once. The V gene's germline CDR1 is MNHEY and CDR2 SVGAGI. V was cut by 4 bases and J by 8 bases, with 14 bases left in between. The CDR3 runs to 14 residues. The clonotype was recovered from a man between 25 and 39 years old who received the YFV17D yellow fever vaccine. The chain links TRBV6-5 to TRBJ1-4, with D perhaps matching TRBD1 (5 bases). Sequencing was performed on PBMCs, taken on the day of the yellow fever booster vaccination. The CDR3 loop reads CASSSIRGWEKLFF. The CDR3 nucleotides are TGTGCCAGCAGTTCGATAAGGGGTTGGGAAAAACTGTTTTTT.